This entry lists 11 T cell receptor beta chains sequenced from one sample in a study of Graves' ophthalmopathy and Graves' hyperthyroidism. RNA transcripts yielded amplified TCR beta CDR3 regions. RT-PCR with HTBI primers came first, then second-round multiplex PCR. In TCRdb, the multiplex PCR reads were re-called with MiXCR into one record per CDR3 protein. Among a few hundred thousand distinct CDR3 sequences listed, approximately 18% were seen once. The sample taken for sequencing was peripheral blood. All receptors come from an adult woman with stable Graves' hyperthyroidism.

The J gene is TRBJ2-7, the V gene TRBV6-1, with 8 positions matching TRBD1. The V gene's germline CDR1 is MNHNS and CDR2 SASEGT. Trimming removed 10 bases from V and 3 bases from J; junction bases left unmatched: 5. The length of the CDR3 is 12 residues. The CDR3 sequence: CATSDRGYEQYF. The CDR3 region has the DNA TGTGCCACCTCAGACAGGGGCTACGAGCAGTACTTC.

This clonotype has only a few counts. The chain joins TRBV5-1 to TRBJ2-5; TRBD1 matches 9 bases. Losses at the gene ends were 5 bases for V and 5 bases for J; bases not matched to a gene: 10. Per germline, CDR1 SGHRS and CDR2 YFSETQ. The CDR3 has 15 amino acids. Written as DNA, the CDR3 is TGCGCCAGCAGAACAATAACAGGGGGCAGGGAGACCCAGTACTTC. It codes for CASRTITGGRETQYF.

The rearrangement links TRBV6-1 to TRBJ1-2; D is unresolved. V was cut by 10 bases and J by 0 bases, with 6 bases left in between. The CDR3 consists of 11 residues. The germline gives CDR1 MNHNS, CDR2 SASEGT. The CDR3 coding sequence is TGTGCCACTCAGTCTAACTATGGCTACACCTTC. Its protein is CATQSNYGYTF.

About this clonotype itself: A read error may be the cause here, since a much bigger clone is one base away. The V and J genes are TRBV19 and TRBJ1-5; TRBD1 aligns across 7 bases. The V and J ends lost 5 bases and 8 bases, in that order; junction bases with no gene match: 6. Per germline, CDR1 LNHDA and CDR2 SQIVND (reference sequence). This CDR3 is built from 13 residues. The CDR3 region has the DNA TGTGCCAGTAGTCCGACAGGGATCAAGCCCCAGCATTTT. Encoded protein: CASSPTGIKPQHF.

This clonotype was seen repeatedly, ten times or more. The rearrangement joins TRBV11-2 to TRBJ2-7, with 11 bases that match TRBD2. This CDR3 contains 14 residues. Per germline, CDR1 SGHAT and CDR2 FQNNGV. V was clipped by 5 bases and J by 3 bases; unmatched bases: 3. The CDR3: CASSALAGVYEQYF. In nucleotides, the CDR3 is TGTGCCAGCAGCGCACTAGCGGGGGTCTACGAGCAGTACTTC.

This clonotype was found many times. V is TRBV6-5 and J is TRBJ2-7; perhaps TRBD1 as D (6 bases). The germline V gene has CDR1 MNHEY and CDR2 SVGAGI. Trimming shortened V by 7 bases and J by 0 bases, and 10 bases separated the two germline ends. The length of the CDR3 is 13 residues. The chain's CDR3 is CASTNRVSYEQYF. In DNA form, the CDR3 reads TGTGCCAGCACCAACAGGGTCTCCTACGAGCAGTACTTC.

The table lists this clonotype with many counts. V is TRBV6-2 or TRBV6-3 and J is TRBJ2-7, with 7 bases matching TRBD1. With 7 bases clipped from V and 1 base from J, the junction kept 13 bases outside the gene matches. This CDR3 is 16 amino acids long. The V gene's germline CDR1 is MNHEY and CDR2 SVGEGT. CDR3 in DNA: TGTGCCAGCAACGGGATAAGGGACAGTCTTTCCTACGAGCAGTACTTC. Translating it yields CASNGIRDSLSYEQYF.

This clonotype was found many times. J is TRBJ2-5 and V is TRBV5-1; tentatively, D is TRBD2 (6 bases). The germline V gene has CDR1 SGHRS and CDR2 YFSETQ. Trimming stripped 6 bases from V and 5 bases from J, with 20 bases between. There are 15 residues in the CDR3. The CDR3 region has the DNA TGCGCCAGCACGGCCGGCAATACGGCGGGGGAGACCCAGTACTTC. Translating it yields CASTAGNTAGETQYF.

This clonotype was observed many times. The CDR3 sequence: CASSFIARVEETQYF. Written as DNA, the CDR3 is TGTGCCAGCAGTTTCATTGCCAGGGTAGAAGAGACCCAGTACTTC. The genes are TRBV12-3 or TRBV12-4 and TRBJ2-5, with a tentative D call TRBD1 (5 bases). The CDR3 totals 15 residues. The germline V and J ends were trimmed by 3 bases and 3 bases, with 14 bases remaining between them.

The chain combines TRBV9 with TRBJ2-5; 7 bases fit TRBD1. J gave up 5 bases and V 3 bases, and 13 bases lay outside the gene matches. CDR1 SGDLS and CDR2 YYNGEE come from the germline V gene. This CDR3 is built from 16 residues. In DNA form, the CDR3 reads TGTGCCAGCAGCGCTCGAACAACAGACAGGGTGGAGACCCAGTACTTC. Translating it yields CASSARTTDRVETQYF.

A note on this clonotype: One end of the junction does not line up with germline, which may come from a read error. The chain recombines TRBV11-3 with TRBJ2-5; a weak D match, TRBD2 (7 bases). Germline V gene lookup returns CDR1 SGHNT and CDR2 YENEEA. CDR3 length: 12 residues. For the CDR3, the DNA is TGTGCCAGCAGCAGGGGGGGAGAGACCCGGTACTTC. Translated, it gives CASSRGGETRYF.